Sequencing of this T cell receptor beta chain was carried out in a study of graft-versus-host responses after intestinal transplantation. General observations from the study: High graft-versus-host to host-versus-graft T cell clonal ratios marked allografts of patients with graft-donor macrochimerism. Maximum circulating GvH clone levels tracked with early post-transplant HvG decreases.

The method was immunoSEQ multiplex PCR; TCRdb's version includes in-frame clones alone and lacks a portion of them. Of approximately 79,000 clones listed, approximately 82% are singletons. This clone has a single count. Antigen unknown. Deletions cut 5 bases from V and 8 bases from J, with 16 bases between. Germline lookup yields CDR1 LNHNV and CDR2 YYDKDF (reference sequence). The CDR3 covers 14 residues. The chain recombines TRBV15 with TRBJ2-1; possibly TRBD2 for D (8 bases). The specimen comprised unstimulated CD4+ T cells sorted from spleen or lymph node cells, sampled before intestinal transplant. The sequence came from a human donor who received an intestinal transplant. CDR3 bases: TGTGCCACCAGCCCCGGGGGGGGGACAGATGAGCAGTTCTTC. Translation: CATSPGGGTDEQFF.